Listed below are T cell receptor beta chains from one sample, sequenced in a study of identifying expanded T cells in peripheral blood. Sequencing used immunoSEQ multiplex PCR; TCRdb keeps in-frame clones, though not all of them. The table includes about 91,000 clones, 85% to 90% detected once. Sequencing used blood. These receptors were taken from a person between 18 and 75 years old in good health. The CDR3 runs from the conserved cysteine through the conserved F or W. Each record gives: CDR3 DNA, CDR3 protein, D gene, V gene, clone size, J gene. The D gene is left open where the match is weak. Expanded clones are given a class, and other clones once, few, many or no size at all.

CDR3nt: TGTGCCAGTAGTTACAGCCCTAACTATGGCTACACCTTC
CDR3aa: CASSYSPNYGYTF
d_gene: NA
v_gene: TRBV19
abundance: NA
j_gene: TRBJ1-2

CDR3nt: TGTGCCAGTAGTATAGTGGACAGGGGAGGATCGAACACTGAAGCTTTCTTT
CDR3aa: CASSIVDRGGSNTEAFF
d_gene: TRBD1
v_gene: TRBV19
abundance: NA
j_gene: TRBJ1-1

CDR3nt: TGTGCCAGTAGTATGCCAGGGGGAAACACTGAAGCTTTCTTT
CDR3aa: CASSMPGGNTEAFF
d_gene: TRBD1
v_gene: TRBV19
abundance: NA
j_gene: TRBJ1-1

CDR3nt: TGCGCCAGCAGCTCAACAGGGCAGAGTGGCTACACCTTC
CDR3aa: CASSSTGQSGYTF
d_gene: NA
v_gene: TRBV5-1
abundance: NA
j_gene: TRBJ1-2

CDR3nt: TGCGCCAGCAGTCAATCCCGGGAGGGGCCGCGCACGCAGTATTTT
CDR3aa: CASSQSREGPRTQYF
d_gene: TRBD2
v_gene: TRBV23-1
abundance: NA
j_gene: TRBJ2-3

CDR3nt: TGTGCCAGCAGCTTGGCGTGGGGGTCCTACGAGCAGTACTTC
CDR3aa: CASSLAWGSYEQYF
d_gene: NA
v_gene: TRBV5-5
abundance: NA
j_gene: TRBJ2-7

CDR3nt: TGTGCCAGCAGTCCGAGGACAGTCACAGATACGCAGTATTTT
CDR3aa: CASSPRTVTDTQYF
d_gene: NA
v_gene: TRBV28
abundance: NA
j_gene: TRBJ2-3

CDR3nt: TGTGCCAGCAGTGACGGTAGCGGGGATTACAATGAGCAGTTCTTC
CDR3aa: CASSDGSGDYNEQFF
d_gene: TRBD2
v_gene: TRBV6-4
abundance: NA
j_gene: TRBJ2-1

CDR3nt: TGTGCCAGCAGTGAAGCGGAGGGACAGGGGGGTGAAAAACTGTTTTTT
CDR3aa: CASSEAEGQGGEKLFF
d_gene: TRBD1
v_gene: TRBV6-1
abundance: NA
j_gene: TRBJ1-4

CDR3nt: TGTGCCACCAGCAGAGGTGGGCCAACTAATGAAAAACTGTTTTTT
CDR3aa: CATSRGGPTNEKLFF
d_gene: NA
v_gene: TRBV15
abundance: NA
j_gene: TRBJ1-4

CDR3nt: TGTGCCAGCAGTTTTCCCCTGACAGTCTCCTACGAGCAGTACTTC
CDR3aa: CASSFPLTVSYEQYF
d_gene: NA
v_gene: TRBV28
abundance: NA
j_gene: TRBJ2-7

CDR3nt: TGTGCCAGCAGTGTTAGCGGGGAACAAGAGACCCAGTACTTC
CDR3aa: CASSVSGEQETQYF
d_gene: TRBD2
v_gene: TRBV27
abundance: NA
j_gene: TRBJ2-5

CDR3nt: TGTGCCAGCAGCGTTGACCCCACAGGGCCCCACTATGGCTACACCTTC
CDR3aa: CASSVDPTGPHYGYTF
d_gene: NA
v_gene: TRBV9
abundance: NA
j_gene: TRBJ1-2

CDR3nt: TGCGCCAGCAGCCTCGGAAGGGGCGGGGGGGCCTACGAGCAGTACTTC
CDR3aa: CASSLGRGGGAYEQYF
d_gene: TRBD2
v_gene: TRBV5-1
abundance: NA
j_gene: TRBJ2-7

CDR3nt: TGTGCCAGCAGCGGAACTAGCGGGGTCACAGATACGCAGTATTTT
CDR3aa: CASSGTSGVTDTQYF
d_gene: TRBD2
v_gene: TRBV9
abundance: NA
j_gene: TRBJ2-3

CDR3nt: TGTGCCAGCAAGGGAGCTCCTAATGAAAAACTGTTTTTT
CDR3aa: CASKGAPNEKLFF
d_gene: NA
v_gene: TRBV28
abundance: once
j_gene: TRBJ1-4

CDR3nt: TGTGCCAGCAGGCGGGACGGTTACGAGCAGTACTTC
CDR3aa: CASRRDGYEQYF
d_gene: NA
v_gene: TRBV6-5
abundance: NA
j_gene: TRBJ2-7

CDR3nt: TGTGCCAGCGTTGACACTGAAGCTTTCTTT
CDR3aa: CASVDTEAFF
d_gene: NA
v_gene: TRBV28
abundance: few
j_gene: TRBJ1-1

CDR3nt: TGTGCCTCGGACCGAATGTGGGACAGGGGCATCTACGAGCAGTACTTC
CDR3aa: CASDRMWDRGIYEQYF
d_gene: TRBD1
v_gene: TRBV30
abundance: NA
j_gene: TRBJ2-7

CDR3nt: TGTGCCTGGGAACCGACAGGGAACGAGCAGTACTTC
CDR3aa: CAWEPTGNEQYF
d_gene: TRBD1
v_gene: TRBV30
abundance: NA
j_gene: TRBJ2-7

CDR3nt: TGTGCCAGCAGCCCCGGGACAGTAAATGAAAAACTGTTTTTT
CDR3aa: CASSPGTVNEKLFF
d_gene: TRBD1
v_gene: TRBV7-2
abundance: NA
j_gene: TRBJ1-4

CDR3nt: TGTGCCAGCAGCTTACCCAGGGTTAGGAGCACAGATACGCAGTATTTT
CDR3aa: CASSLPRVRSTDTQYF
d_gene: NA
v_gene: TRBV7-8
abundance: NA
j_gene: TRBJ2-3

CDR3nt: TGTGCCATCAAGGAAACAGGGGGTGAAAAACTGTTTTTT
CDR3aa: CAIKETGGEKLFF
d_gene: TRBD1
v_gene: TRBV10-3
abundance: NA
j_gene: TRBJ1-4

CDR3nt: TGTGCCAGCAGCTTACCGGGAGATCGGTGGCAGTACTTC
CDR3aa: CASSLPGDRWQYF
d_gene: NA
v_gene: TRBV5-6
abundance: once
j_gene: TRBJ2-7

CDR3nt: TGTGCCAGCAGCCCGGGCGGCGGCTATGGCTACACCTTC
CDR3aa: CASSPGGGYGYTF
d_gene: NA
v_gene: TRBV5-6
abundance: NA
j_gene: TRBJ1-2

CDR3nt: TGTGCCAGCAGCTCGGGACAGCAAGAGACCCAGTACTTC
CDR3aa: CASSSGQQETQYF
d_gene: TRBD1
v_gene: TRBV7-2
abundance: NA
j_gene: TRBJ2-5

CDR3nt: TGTGCCAGCTCACCACCGTTAACCAGCGGGAAGACAGATACGCAGTATTTT
CDR3aa: CASSPPLTSGKTDTQYF
d_gene: TRBD2
v_gene: TRBV18
abundance: once
j_gene: TRBJ2-3

CDR3nt: TGCGCCAGCAGCCAAGCGACCGTCCACGAGCAGTACTTT
CDR3aa: CASSQATVHEQYF
d_gene: NA
v_gene: TRBV4-1
abundance: NA
j_gene: TRBJ2-7